A single sample gave rise to the 17 T cell receptor beta chains below, sequenced in a study of early T cells in non-severe SARS-CoV-2 infection. TCRdb re-derived calls from the 5' RACE reads in MiXCR, one entry per CDR3 protein. The sample has 20,000 to 25,000 distinct CDR3 sequences; about 4.6% are singletons. The sequenced material came from whole blood. The receptor source for this set is an adult who was a healthcare worker with PCR-confirmed SARS-CoV-2 infection or an uninfected control (not recorded which).

In its sample, this clonotype was seen many times. The chain uses TRBV4-1 and TRBJ2-5, with D tentatively TRBD1 or TRBD2 (5 bases each). The CDR3 is made up of 15 amino acids. The V gene lost 4 bases and the J gene lost 9 bases, with 21 bases spanning the gap. Germline CDR1 MGHRA, CDR2 YSYEKL. CDR3 nucleotides: TGCGCCAGCAGCCGAGACGGCGGACTTTGGGACCCCCAGTACTTC. It codes for CASSRDGGLWDPQYF.

This clonotype has at least ten counts. The chain couples TRBV7-9 to TRBJ1-4, with a possible D match to TRBD1 (5 bases). This CDR3 region has 14 residues. Germline loops: CDR1 SEHNR, CDR2 FQNEAQ (reference sequence). Trimming pared 4 bases from V and 8 bases from J, leaving 14 bases between. The CDR3 reads CASSSVGAGEKLFF. DNA for the CDR3: TGTGCCAGCAGCTCCGTAGGGGCTGGAGAAAAACTGTTTTTT.

This clonotype was counted only a few times. V usage is TRBV4-1 and J usage is TRBJ1-1, with 9 bases matching TRBD1. The CDR3 runs 15 residues. Germline assignment: CDR1 MGHRA and CDR2 YSYEKL. Unmatched junction bases numbered 5, after V lost 1 base and J lost 5 bases. The CDR3 coding sequence is TGCGCCAGCAGCCAAGCATACAGGGGGCGGACTGAAGCTTTCTTT. This translates into CASSQAYRGRTEAFF.

The chain combines TRBV24-1 with TRBJ2-3; D uncertain. The CDR3 has 12 amino acids. Germline V gene sequence: CDR1 KGHDR, CDR2 SFDVKD. Deletions cut 1 base from V and 9 bases from J, with 7 bases between. The CDR3 here is CATSDFSPTQYF. DNA for the CDR3: TGTGCCACCAGTGATTTTAGTCCAACGCAGTATTTT.

This chain links TRBV7-2 with TRBJ1-4, with D tentatively TRBD1 (5 bases). The ends were cut back, 4 bases at V and 8 bases at J, with 11 bases in the middle. The CDR3 is 13 residues long. Per the germline V gene, CDR1 is SGHTA and CDR2 is FQGNSA. CDR3 bases: TGTGCCAGCAGCTCTCCAGGGAGAGAAAAACTGTTTTTT. Translated: CASSSPGREKLFF. Using reference TRBV7-2 and TRBJ1-4 for the parts outside the CDR3, the full variable domain is GAGVSQSPSNKVTEKGKDVELRCDPISGHTALYWYRQSLGQGLEFLIYFQGNSAPDKSGLPSDRFSAERTGGSVSTLTIQRTQQEDSAVYLCASSSPGREKLFFGSGTQLSVL.

This clonotype was seen many times. This rearrangement joins TRBV6-6 to TRBJ2-7; D uncertain. This CDR3 spans 12 amino acids. CDR1 is MNHNY, CDR2 SVGAGI, per germline (reference sequence). Trimming took off 7 bases at V and 1 base at J, with 8 bases between the two ends. CDR3 sequence (DNA): TGTGCCAGCAAGCCGGAGTCCTACGAGCAGTACTTC. Its protein product is CASKPESYEQYF.

J is TRBJ2-2 and V is TRBV7-9; D is unresolved. Germline V gene lookup returns CDR1 SEHNR and CDR2 FQNEAQ (reference sequence). The CDR3 spans 14 residues. V lost 8 bases to trimming and J lost 0 bases, with 10 bases between them. The CDR3 bases are TGTGCCAGCGTACCGCCCCCGAACACCGGGGAGCTGTTTTTT. It codes for CASVPPPNTGELFF.

This clonotype appeared many times. The chain recombines TRBV4-3 with TRBJ1-2; TRBD1 matches at 8 bases. V was pared by 5 bases and J by 7 bases, with 9 bases of the junction left unmatched. Germline-derived CDR1 and CDR2 are LGHNA and YSLEER. The CDR3 contains 14 residues. This CDR3 reads CASSVTGGSLGYTF. The CDR3 DNA sequence: TGCGCCAGCAGCGTTACAGGGGGGTCCCTTGGCTACACCTTC.

This clonotype was detected ten times or more. Here the CDR3 reads CASSLGAGLSYNEQFF. The CDR3 DNA reads TGCGCCAGCAGCTTGGGCGCGGGTCTCTCCTACAATGAGCAGTTCTTC. The chain links TRBV5-1 to TRBJ2-1, with D possibly matching TRBD2 (5 bases). The germline V and J ends were trimmed by 0 bases and 0 bases, with 10 bases remaining between them. The CDR3 spans 16 residues. Looked up from germline, CDR1 is SGHRS and CDR2 is YFSETQ.

There are many counts of this clonotype. V gene TRBV21-1 combines with J gene TRBJ2-2. TRBV21-1 is a pseudogene. This CDR3 comprises 15 residues. This chain's CDR3 is CASSARRSHTGELFF. CDR3 sequence (DNA): TGTGCCAGCAGCGCCCGACGAAGCCACACCGGGGAGCTGTTTTTT.

V is TRBV11-2 and J is TRBJ2-7, with 10 bases that match TRBD2. V dropped 5 bases and J dropped 3; count of bases not matched to a gene: 4. CDR1 is SGHAT, CDR2 FQNNGV, per germline. The CDR3 contains 14 residues. In DNA form, the CDR3 reads TGTGCCAGCAGCCCCGCTAGCGGGGGCTACGAGCAGTACTTC. This translates into CASSPASGGYEQYF.

The chain employs TRBV15 and TRBJ2-7; 9 bases fit TRBD1. J was trimmed by 4 bases and V by 1 base; bases with no gene match: 8. This CDR3 region has 16 residues. CDR1 is LNHNV, CDR2 YYDKDF, per germline (reference sequence). The CDR3 region is CATSRARVDRGYEQYF. Written as DNA, the CDR3 is TGTGCCACCAGCAGAGCTAGGGTGGACAGGGGATACGAGCAGTACTTC.

This clonotype was counted many times. The V and J genes are TRBV7-8 and TRBJ2-1, with 7 bases that match TRBD1. The CDR3 runs to 13 residues. The V gene's germline CDR1 is SGHVS and CDR2 FQNEAQ. V was pared by 0 bases and J by 10 bases, with 3 bases of the junction left unmatched. The CDR3, as DNA: TGTGCCAGCAGCTTAGCTAAGGGGGCGGAGCAGTTCTTC. It encodes CASSLAKGAEQFF.

This clonotype occurred many times. V gene TRBV6-6 combines with J gene TRBJ1-1; 9 bases are shared with TRBD1. CDR3 length: 16 residues. V was pared by 0 bases and J by 3 bases, with 5 bases of the junction left unmatched. Germline assignment: CDR1 MNHNY and CDR2 SVGAGI (reference sequence). DNA of the CDR3: TGTGCCAGCAGTTACTCCCGGACAGGGGAGGACACTGAAGCTTTCTTT. This sequence encodes CASSYSRTGEDTEAFF.

Ten or more counts support this clonotype. The V call is TRBV7-2, the J call TRBJ2-7; D may be TRBD1 or TRBD2 (5 bases each). The CDR3 runs 14 residues. Looked up from germline, CDR1 is SGHTA and CDR2 is FQGNSA. Trimming pared 4 bases from V and 2 bases from J, leaving 12 bases between. The CDR3 here is CASSSQGVAYEQYF. The CDR3 nucleotides read TGTGCCAGCAGCTCTCAGGGAGTGGCCTACGAGCAGTACTTC. Supplemented by reference TRBV7-2 and TRBJ2-7, the full variable domain reads GAGVSQSPSNKVTEKGKDVELRCDPISGHTALYWYRQSLGQGLEFLIYFQGNSAPDKSGLPSDRFSAERTGGSVSTLTIQRTQQEDSAVYLCASSSQGVAYEQYFGPGTRLTVT.

This clonotype occurred many times. This chain connects TRBV7-3 to TRBJ2-2; D is uncertain. This CDR3 region has 12 residues. Trimming stripped 6 bases from V and 5 bases from J, with 7 bases between. Germline CDR1 is SGHTA and CDR2 is FQGTGA. The CDR3 protein is CASSSRTGELFF. CDR3 nucleotide sequence: TGTGCCAGCAGTTCCAGGACCGGGGAGCTGTTTTTT.

Of note for this clonotype: One end of the junction fails to match germline, which may point to a read error. The chain carries TRBV11-2 and TRBJ2-7, with 10 bases lining up with TRBD1. Germline V lookup: CDR1 SGHAT, CDR2 FQNNGV. The CDR3 consists of 18 residues. This CDR3 is CACSPISRDRGKAYEQYF. The CDR3 bases are TGTGCCTGCAGCCCCATCTCCCGGGACAGGGGAAAGGCCTACGAGCAGTACTTC.